A single TCR beta chain is shown here with its context. The target antigen is unknown. Germline CDR1 is DFQATT and CDR2 is SNEGSKA (reference sequence). The CDR3 runs 15 residues. V was clipped by 4 bases and J by 2 bases; unmatched bases: 8. There were TCR beta CDR3 regions amplified from RNA transcripts. The HTBI primer set drove a first-round RT-PCR of the TCR CDR3. TCRdb redid the calling of the multiplex PCR reads with MiXCR, one entry per CDR3 protein. The profile shows some 250,000 distinct CDR3 sequences, less than 15% of them singletons. Each patient was aged 18 to 65 and had newly diagnosed hyperthyroidism of under 2 months' duration. Exclusions: uncontrolled infection, other autoimmune disease, pregnancy, lactation. The sample comes from a study of T cells in Graves' hyperthyroidism and ophthalmopathy. Study information: Peripheral blood sampling occurred at initial diagnosis, before any treatment. Study-level results: Ophthalmopathy cases were set apart from stable hyperthyroidism by a 13 V-J model.

The sequenced material came from blood. The sequence was collected from a woman between 40 and 50 years old with Graves' hyperthyroidism that later progressed to Graves' ophthalmopathy. V gene TRBV20-1 combines with J gene TRBJ2-7; 10 nucleotides match TRBD2. The CDR3 nucleotides read TGCAGTGCTACTCCAGCGGGGGGGGCTACCTACGAGCAGTACTTC. Protein sequence: CSATPAGGATYEQYF.